Sequencing of this T cell receptor beta chain was carried out in a study of T cell responses to AZD1222 COVID-19 vaccine. Findings of the study overall: The study sampled repertoires only after the peak T cell response.

Here immunoSEQ multiplex PCR was the method, and the copy in TCRdb shows in-frame clones only, minus some. This sample has about 100,000 clones, with about 90% found just once. Worth noting for this clone: As yet, its antigen is unknown.

Deletions cut 2 bases from V and 0 bases from J, with 14 bases between. The CDR3 is 17 amino acids. Germline V lookup: CDR1 SGHTA, CDR2 FQGTGA. The chain links TRBV7-3 to TRBJ2-4; D possibly corresponds to TRBD1 (5 bases). The source is an adult who received the AZD1222 COVID-19 vaccine. The source was peripheral blood, collected 28 days after the second AZD1222 dose. CDR3 region: CASSLVVDSEAKNIQYF. The CDR3 coding sequence is TGTGCCAGCAGCTTAGTTGTTGACAGTGAAGCCAAAAACATTCAGTACTTC.